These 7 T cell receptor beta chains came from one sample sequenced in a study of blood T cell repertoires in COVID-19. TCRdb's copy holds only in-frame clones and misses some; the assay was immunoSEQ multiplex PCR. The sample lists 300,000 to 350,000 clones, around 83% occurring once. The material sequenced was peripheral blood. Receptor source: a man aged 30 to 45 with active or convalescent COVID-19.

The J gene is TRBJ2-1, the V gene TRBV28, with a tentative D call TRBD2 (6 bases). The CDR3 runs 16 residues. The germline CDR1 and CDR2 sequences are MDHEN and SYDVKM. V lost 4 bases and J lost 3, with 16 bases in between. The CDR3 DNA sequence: TGTGCCAGCAGTTCCCCTGAGCGGGCGGTCTACAATGAGCAGTTCTTC. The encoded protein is CASSSPERAVYNEQFF.

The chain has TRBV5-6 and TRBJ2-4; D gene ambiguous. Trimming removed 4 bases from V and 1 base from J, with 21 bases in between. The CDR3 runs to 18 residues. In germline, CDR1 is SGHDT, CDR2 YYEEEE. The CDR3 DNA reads TGTGCCAGCAGCGGTACACGCCGCGCAGGATACGCCAAAAACATTCAGTACTTC. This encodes CASSGTRRAGYAKNIQYF.

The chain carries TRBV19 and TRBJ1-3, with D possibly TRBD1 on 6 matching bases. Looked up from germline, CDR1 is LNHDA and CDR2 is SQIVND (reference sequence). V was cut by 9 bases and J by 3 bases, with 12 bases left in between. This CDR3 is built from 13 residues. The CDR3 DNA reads TGTGCCAGCAGGACAGACTTTGGAAACACCATATATTTT. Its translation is CASRTDFGNTIYF.

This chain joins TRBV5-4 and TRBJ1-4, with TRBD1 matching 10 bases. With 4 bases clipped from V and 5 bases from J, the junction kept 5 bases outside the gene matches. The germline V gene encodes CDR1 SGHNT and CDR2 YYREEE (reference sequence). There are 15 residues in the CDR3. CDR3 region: CASSPDRGLNEKLFF. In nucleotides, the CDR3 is TGTGCCAGCAGCCCAGACAGGGGGCTAAATGAAAAACTGTTTTTT.

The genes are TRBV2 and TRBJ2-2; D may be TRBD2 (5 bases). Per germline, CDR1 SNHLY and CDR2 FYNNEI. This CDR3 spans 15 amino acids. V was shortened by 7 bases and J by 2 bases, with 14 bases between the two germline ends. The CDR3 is CASIRDIVNTGELFF. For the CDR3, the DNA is TGTGCCAGCATCCGGGATATCGTTAACACCGGGGAGCTGTTTTTT.

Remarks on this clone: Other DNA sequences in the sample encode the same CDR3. CDR3 region: CASSVGGSSYEQYF. The CDR3 DNA follows: TGTGCCAGCAGCGTAGGTGGGAGCTCCTACGAGCAGTACTTC. V usage is TRBV9 and J usage is TRBJ2-7, with D possibly being TRBD2 (5 bases). Germline V gene lookup returns CDR1 SGDLS and CDR2 YYNGEE. V shed 0 bases and J shed 0 bases, with 7 bases lying between them. The CDR3 is 14 amino acids.

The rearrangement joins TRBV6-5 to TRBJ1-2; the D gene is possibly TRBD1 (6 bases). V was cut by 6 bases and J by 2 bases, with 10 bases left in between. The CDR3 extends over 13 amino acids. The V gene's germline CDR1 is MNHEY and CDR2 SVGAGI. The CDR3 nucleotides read TGTGCCAGCAGCGTCGACAGGAACTATGGCTACACCTTC. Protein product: CASSVDRNYGYTF.